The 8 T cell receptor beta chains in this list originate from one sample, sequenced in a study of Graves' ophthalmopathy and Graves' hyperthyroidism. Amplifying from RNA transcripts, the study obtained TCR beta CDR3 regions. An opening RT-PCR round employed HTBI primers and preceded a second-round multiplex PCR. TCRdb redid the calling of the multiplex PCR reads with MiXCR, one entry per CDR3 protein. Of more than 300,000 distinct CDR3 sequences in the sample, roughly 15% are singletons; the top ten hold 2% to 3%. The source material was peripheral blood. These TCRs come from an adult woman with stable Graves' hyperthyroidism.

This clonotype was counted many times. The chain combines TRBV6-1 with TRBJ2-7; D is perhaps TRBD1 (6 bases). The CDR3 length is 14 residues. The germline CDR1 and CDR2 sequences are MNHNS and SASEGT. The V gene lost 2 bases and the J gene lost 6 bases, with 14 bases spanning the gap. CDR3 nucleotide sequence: TGTGCCAGCAGTGAATTGATCACAGGGCGCGAGCAGTACTTC. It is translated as CASSELITGREQYF.

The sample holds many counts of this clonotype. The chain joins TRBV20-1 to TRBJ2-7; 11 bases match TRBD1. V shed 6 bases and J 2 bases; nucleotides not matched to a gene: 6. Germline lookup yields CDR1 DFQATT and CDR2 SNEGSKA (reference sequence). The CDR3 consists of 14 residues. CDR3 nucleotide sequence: TGCAGTGCCCCGCCGGGACAGGGGGCCTACGAGCAGTACTTC. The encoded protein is CSAPPGQGAYEQYF.

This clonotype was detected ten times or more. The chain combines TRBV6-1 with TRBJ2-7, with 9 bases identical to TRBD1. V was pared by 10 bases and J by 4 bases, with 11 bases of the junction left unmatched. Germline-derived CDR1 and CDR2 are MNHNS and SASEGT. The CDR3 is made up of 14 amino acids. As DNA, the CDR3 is TGTGCCACCACAGGGGGCCCAGCCGCTTACGAGCAGTACTTC. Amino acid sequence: CATTGGPAAYEQYF.

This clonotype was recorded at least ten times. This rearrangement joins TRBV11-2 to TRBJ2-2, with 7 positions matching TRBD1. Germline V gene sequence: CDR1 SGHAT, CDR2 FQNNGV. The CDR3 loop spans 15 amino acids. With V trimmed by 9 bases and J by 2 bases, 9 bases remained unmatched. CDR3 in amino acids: CASIVGTANTGELFF. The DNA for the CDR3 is TGTGCCAGTATCGTCGGGACAGCAAACACCGGGGAGCTGTTTTTT.

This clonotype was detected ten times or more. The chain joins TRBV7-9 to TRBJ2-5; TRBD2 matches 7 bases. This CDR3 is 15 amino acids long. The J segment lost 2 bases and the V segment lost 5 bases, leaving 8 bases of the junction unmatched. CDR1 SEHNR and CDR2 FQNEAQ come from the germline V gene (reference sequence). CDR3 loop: CASSPPGGGQETQYF. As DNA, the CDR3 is TGTGCCAGCAGCCCCCCGGGAGGCGGGCAAGAGACCCAGTACTTC. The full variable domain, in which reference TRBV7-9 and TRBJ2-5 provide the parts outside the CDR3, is DTGVSQNPRHKITKRGQNVTFRCDPISEHNRLYWYRQTLGQGPEFLTYFQNEAQLEKSRLLSDRFSAERPKGSFSTLEIQRTEQGDSAMYLCASSPPGGGQETQYFGPGTRLLVL.

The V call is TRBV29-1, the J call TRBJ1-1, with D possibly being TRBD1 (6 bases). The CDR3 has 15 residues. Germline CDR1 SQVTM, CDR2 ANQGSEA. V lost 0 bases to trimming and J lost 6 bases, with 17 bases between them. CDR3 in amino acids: CSVEEVTDSYAEAFF. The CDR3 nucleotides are TGCAGCGTTGAAGAGGTTACGGACAGTTACGCTGAAGCTTTCTTT.

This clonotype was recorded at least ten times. The CDR3 loop is CASSPNPRTGEAFF. The CDR3 DNA is TGTGCCAGCAGTCCAAACCCCAGGACCGGGGAAGCTTTCTTT. The chain links TRBV6-1 to TRBJ1-1; D uncertain. CDR1 is MNHNS and CDR2 is SASEGT in the germline V gene. The length of the CDR3 is 14 residues. V was trimmed by 5 bases and J by 8 bases, leaving 18 bases between them.

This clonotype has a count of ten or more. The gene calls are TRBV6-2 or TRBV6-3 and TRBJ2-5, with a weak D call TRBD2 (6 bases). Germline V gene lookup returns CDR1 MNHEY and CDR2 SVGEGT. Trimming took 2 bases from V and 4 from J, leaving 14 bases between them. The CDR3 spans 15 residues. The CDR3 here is CASSYPDVGGETQYF. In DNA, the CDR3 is TGTGCCAGCAGTTACCCGGACGTGGGGGGAGAGACCCAGTACTTC.